Here is one T cell receptor beta chain with its context. Its specificity is unknown. The data derive from a study of T cell responses to AZD1222 COVID-19 vaccine. Measured with immunoSEQ multiplex PCR; TCRdb has only the in-frame clones, and not every one. The sample has over 120,000 clones, 70% to 90% seen once. Study observations and caveats: Mapped onto spike, vaccine-associated CD4 TCRs spanned it and were dominant at 160-218 and 743-854. Unmutated variant regions are reportedly targeted by nearly half of spike-specific TCRs.

The sample was peripheral blood, taken on day 0 of AZD1222 vaccination. This TCR was recovered from an adult in good health.

The CDR3 nucleotides are TGTGCCAGCAGCAAGACAGGGGTAGTCTCGTACGAGCAGTACTTC. Its translation: CASSKTGVVSYEQYF. The chain joins TRBV6-6 to TRBJ2-7; 8 bases align to TRBD1. The ends lost 6 bases at V and 4 bases at J; junction bases unmatched: 11. Germline loops: CDR1 MNHNY, CDR2 SVGAGI (reference sequence). The CDR3 is 15 amino acids.